The clone carrying this T cell receptor beta chain was detected ten times or more. The CDR3 length is 12 residues. The germline CDR1 and CDR2 sequences are DFQATT and SNEGSKA (reference sequence). Trimming took 6 bases from V and 4 from J; bases not matched to a gene: 6. The data derive from a study of T cells after yellow fever vaccination. TCRdb processed the 5' RACE reads anew with MiXCR; each CDR3 protein has one entry. The sample contains 250,000 to 350,000 distinct CDR3 sequences, 3.5% to 4.5% of which appear only once. The sample was PBMCs, taken 15 days after the yellow fever booster vaccination. V usage is TRBV20-1 and J usage is TRBJ2-7, with 7 bases identical to TRBD1. The clonotype originates from a man between 18 and 35 years old who received the YFV17D yellow fever vaccine. CDR3 sequence reads: CSAKTGVYEQYF. CDR3 sequence (DNA): TGCAGTGCCAAAACAGGGGTATACGAGCAGTACTTC.